A selection of T cell receptor beta chains follows, all from one sample in a study of T-cell memory formation after mild COVID-19. One entry per CDR3 protein results from TCRdb running MiXCR on the 5' RACE reads. In the table there are over 350,000 distinct CDR3 sequences, 20% to 25% of which are singletons. Input material: PBMCs or a T cell subset sorted from them (not recorded which). The receptors were gathered from an adult woman who had mild COVID-19 (a few samples of this study predate the infection). Cell type and time point are not known. Both conserved end residues are part of each CDR3.

V,J,CDR3
TRBV5-1,TRBJ1-2,CASSSPPNRGYTF
TRBV4-1,TRBJ1-1,CASSREGIRAEAFF
TRBV15,TRBJ2-2,CATAEGNIRDTGELFF
TRBV12-3/TRBV12-4,TRBJ2-1,CASSFGGGSPGEQFF
TRBV10-3,TRBJ2-3,CAIRGTGADTQYF
TRBV7-2,TRBJ2-7,CASSLSRDPTYEQYF
TRBV7-9,TRBJ2-5,CASRSHQETQYF
TRBV12-3/TRBV12-4,TRBJ1-5,CASSLTGTGADQPQHF
TRBV20-1,TRBJ1-5,CSARYQGNQPQHF
TRBV5-1,TRBJ2-7,CASSLELRTDYEQYF
TRBV10-3,TRBJ1-1,CAISAGVSEAFF
TRBV7-9,TRBJ2-3,CASRQASGGATDTQYF
TRBV6-2/TRBV6-3,TRBJ2-5,CASSTGTQTQYF
TRBV2,TRBJ1-2,CASRKTPGQGARGYTF
TRBV5-1,TRBJ2-2,CASSLELPLGTGELFF
TRBV5-1,TRBJ2-3,CASSSNTDTQYF
TRBV6-2/TRBV6-3,TRBJ1-1,CASSSYRSGGSMNTEAFF
TRBV7-9,TRBJ2-4,CASSLMRGQTTKNIQYF
TRBV19,TRBJ1-1,CASNHPQGRNTEAFF
TRBV10-2,TRBJ2-1,CASSNGAGGIPYNEQFF
TRBV7-3,TRBJ2-5,CASSLLASTGRETQYF
TRBV7-2,TRBJ2-1,CASSLQTGTSGANEQFF
TRBV7-2,TRBJ1-4,CASSLGQGARANEKLFF
TRBV24-1,TRBJ2-3,CATSDLPDTSTDTQYF
TRBV5-1,TRBJ2-5,CASSLEGRRSYQETQYF
TRBV5-8,TRBJ1-5,CASSAFRGQPQHF
TRBV4-3,TRBJ1-1,CASSQDFGVQGSNTEAFF
TRBV7-9,TRBJ2-2,CASSAPRLGAGELFF
TRBV19,TRBJ1-4,CARGQTNNEKLFF
TRBV7-2,TRBJ1-5,CASSLGRMGQPQHF